One TCR beta chain is described in this entry. This sample stems from a study of Graves' ophthalmopathy and Graves' hyperthyroidism. Germline loops: CDR1 MGHDK, CDR2 SYGVNS. This CDR3 comprises 16 residues. V was pared by 3 bases and J by 10 bases, with 9 bases of the junction left unmatched. Moderate-to-severe activity, CAS at least 3, NOSPECS at least 4 and duration under 3 months characterized donors with ophthalmopathy. A diagnosis was made from clinical symptoms together with serum thyroxine, TRAb, thyroid ultrasound and orbital computed tomography. PBMCs came from less than 12 ml of fresh peripheral blood. The sequenced template was RNA, covering the TCR beta CDR3 region. First-round RT-PCR used HTBI primers; second-round multiplex PCR followed. TCRdb reanalysed the multiplex PCR reads using MiXCR and keeps one entry per CDR3 protein. Of about 740,000 distinct CDR3 sequences in the sample, 40% were seen once.

Sequenced material: peripheral blood. This clonotype was obtained from an adult man with Graves' ophthalmopathy. The rearrangement joins TRBV25-1 to TRBJ1-6; 10 bases agree with TRBD1. DNA for the CDR3: TGTGCCAGCAGTGATGGTAGGACAGGGGGGTACTCACCCCTCCACTTT. Its protein product is CASSDGRTGGYSPLHF.